These 21 T cell receptor beta chains originate from one sample sequenced in a study of blood T cell repertoires in COVID-19 (dated by TCRdb to 2018 to 2020). Libraries came from the immunoSEQ multiplex PCR assay. Entries here come from immuneACCESS through TCRdb and include only in-frame sequences with V and J called. Some clones fail to appear in such tables; in the studies checked, an unresolved V gene covers under half of the shortfall, and the cause of the remainder is unknown. For this sample there are approximately 400,000 clones; roughly 77% appear just once. Over 0.95% of the sample lies in the top ten. Input material: peripheral blood. All receptors come from a human donor with acute or convalescent COVID-19. The donor label of this sample is uncertain.

V gene TRBV29-1 combines with J gene TRBJ1-2, with 9 bases lining up with TRBD1. V dropped 8 bases and J dropped 4; count of bases not matched to a gene: 14. Germline-derived CDR1 and CDR2 are SQVTM and ANQGSEA. The CDR3 totals 15 residues. CDR3 in amino acids: CSSWDGQGLFYGYTF. The CDR3 DNA sequence: TGCAGCTCTTGGGATGGACAGGGGTTATTCTATGGCTACACCTTC.

The chain recombines TRBV4-2 with TRBJ2-5; no reliable D call. Trimming cost V 0 bases and J 1 base, with 9 bases left between them. The CDR3 is 15 amino acids. Germline values: CDR1 LGHNA, CDR2 YNFKEQ. The CDR3 DNA reads as TGTGCCAGCAGCCAAGATCGGCTAGTCCAAGAGACCCAGTACTTC. This translates into CASSQDRLVQETQYF.

The chain uses TRBV7-9 and TRBJ2-2; a possible D gene is TRBD2 (5 bases). Germline V gene sequence: CDR1 SEHNR, CDR2 FQNEAQ (reference sequence). The CDR3 loop spans 15 amino acids. The V end lost 5 bases, the J end lost 1 base, and 11 bases lay between the germline ends. CDR3 DNA sequence: TGTGCCAGCAGCCCCTGGGAGATGAACACCGGGGAGCTGTTTTTT. This translates into CASSPWEMNTGELFF.

The CDR3 sequence is CASSLAGTSGATDTQYF. In nucleotides, the CDR3 is TGTGCCAGCAGCTTGGCCGGGACTAGCGGGGCCACAGATACGCAGTATTTT. The chain recombines TRBV5-6 with TRBJ2-3; TRBD2 agrees at 13 bases. The germline V gene has CDR1 SGHDT and CDR2 YYEEEE. The CDR3 extends over 17 amino acids. V trimming: 0 bases; J trimming: 2 bases; junction bases outside the gene matches: 3.

A few counts support this clone. The rearrangement joins TRBV4-2 to TRBJ2-7; D may be TRBD2 (5 bases). Trimming removed 0 bases from V and 7 bases from J, with 7 bases in between. CDR3 length equals 12 residues. CDR1 and CDR2 from the germline V gene are LGHNA and YNFKEQ. CDR3 in amino acids: CASSQDRREQYF. CDR3 DNA: TGTGCCAGCAGCCAAGATCGGAGGGAGCAGTACTTC.

The rearrangement uses TRBV16 and TRBJ1-6; perhaps TRBD1 as D (5 bases). CDR1 is KGHSY and CDR2 is FQNENV in the germline V gene. The CDR3 length is 14 residues. Trimming removed 2 bases from V and 7 bases from J, with 9 bases in between. CDR3 in amino acids: CASSQGAANSPLHF. DNA of the CDR3: TGTGCCAGCAGCCAAGGGGCAGCCAATTCACCCCTCCACTTT.

The chain employs TRBV7-8 and TRBJ1-1, with TRBD1 as a possible D gene (5 bases). Germline loops: CDR1 SGHVS, CDR2 FQNEAQ. The V end lost 5 bases, the J end lost 0 bases, and 13 bases lay between the germline ends. CDR3 length equals 15 residues. This CDR3 is CASSRLTVVNTEAFF. DNA of the CDR3: TGTGCCAGCAGCCGTTTGACAGTTGTGAACACTGAAGCTTTCTTT.

The J gene is TRBJ1-6, the V gene TRBV7-8, with D possibly matching TRBD1 (6 bases). Trimming took off 1 base at V and 4 bases at J, with 14 bases between the two ends. The germline V gene encodes CDR1 SGHVS and CDR2 FQNEAQ. The CDR3 spans 17 residues. The CDR3 loop reads CASSLGRGGGYNSPLHF. In DNA form, the CDR3 reads TGTGCCAGCAGCTTAGGGCGGGGAGGGGGTTATAATTCACCCCTCCACTTT.

V usage is TRBV5-1 and J usage is TRBJ1-1; the match to TRBD1 covers 10 bases. The CDR3 extends over 17 amino acids. The V gene end was trimmed by 0 bases and the J gene end by 0 bases; junction bases not matched to a gene: 5. Germline V gene lookup returns CDR1 SGHRS and CDR2 YFSETQ. DNA of the CDR3: TGCGCCAGCAGCTTGGGACAGGGGGCTAGCGTGAACACTGAAGCTTTCTTT. Protein: CASSLGQGASVNTEAFF.

The CDR3 DNA is TGCGCCAGCAGCCCAGCCGGGACAGCTAACTATGGCTACACCTTC. Its protein is CASSPAGTANYGYTF. The rearrangement links TRBV5-1 to TRBJ1-2; TRBD1 matches at 7 bases. The CDR3 length is 15 residues. The germline V gene has CDR1 SGHRS and CDR2 YFSETQ. With 4 bases clipped from V and 0 bases from J, the junction kept 6 bases outside the gene matches.

The CDR3 protein is CASGRDPAKNIQYF. CDR3 nucleotide sequence: TGTGCCAGCGGGAGGGACCCAGCCAAAAACATTCAGTACTTC. The rearrangement links TRBV5-8 to TRBJ2-4; 7 positions match TRBD2. V was clipped by 7 bases and J by 0 bases; unmatched bases: 4. The CDR3 consists of 14 residues. Germline CDR1 is SGHTS and CDR2 is YDEGEE.

V and J are TRBV9 and TRBJ2-3; D is undetermined. V shed 0 bases and J shed 1 base, with 9 bases lying between them. Germline CDR1 SGDLS, CDR2 YYNGEE. The CDR3 covers 15 residues. Written as DNA, the CDR3 is TGTGCCAGCAGCGTAGTGAGCGCGGGCACAGATACGCAGTATTTT. The encoded protein is CASSVVSAGTDTQYF.

With regard to this clone: The identical CDR3 is also encoded by other nucleotide sequences in the sample. The chain employs TRBV12-3 or TRBV12-4 and TRBJ1-5, with a weak D call TRBD1 (6 bases). The CDR3 is 13 amino acids. V lost 4 bases, J lost 4 bases, and 8 bases lay in between. CDR3 in DNA: TGTGCCAGCAGTTACAGGGATAATCAGCCCCAGCATTTT. Protein: CASSYRDNQPQHF.

This chain joins TRBV6-4 and TRBJ2-7; 8 bases are a match to TRBD1. CDR1 is MRHNA, CDR2 SNTAGT, per germline. The CDR3 totals 15 residues. V was pared by 0 bases and J by 3 bases, with 4 bases of the junction left unmatched. CDR3 loop: CASSDSLDRGYEQYF. For the CDR3, the DNA is TGTGCCAGCAGTGACTCGTTAGACAGGGGCTACGAGCAGTACTTC.

V and J are TRBV28 and TRBJ1-1; the D is unclear. The CDR3 runs to 14 residues. Trimming removed 5 bases at V and 1 base at J, with 11 bases between. Germline CDR1 reads MDHEN; CDR2 reads SYDVKM. CDR3 region: CASSPQVPNTEAFF. The CDR3 bases are TGTGCCAGCAGTCCCCAGGTCCCGAACACTGAAGCTTTCTTT.

This clone was seen more than once but under ten times. The rearrangement uses TRBV25-1 and TRBJ1-1; 8 bases map to TRBD1. Germline assignment: CDR1 MGHDK and CDR2 SYGVNS. The V gene end was trimmed by 4 bases and the J gene end by 10 bases; junction bases not matched to a gene: 8. CDR3 size: 13 residues. The CDR3 loop reads CASSAIGQGRAFF. The CDR3 coding sequence is TGTGCCAGCAGTGCTATAGGACAGGGTAGAGCTTTCTTT.

V usage is TRBV10-3 and J usage is TRBJ2-7; 8 bases match TRBD2. The germline gives CDR1 ENHRY, CDR2 SYGVKD. V lost 6 bases, J lost 4 bases, and 8 bases stayed unmatched. This CDR3 region has 14 residues. CDR3 in amino acids: CAIRSGSGNYEQYF. The CDR3 DNA reads as TGTGCCATCAGGAGCGGGAGTGGGAATTACGAGCAGTACTTC.

The rearrangement joins TRBV5-1 to TRBJ2-2; possibly TRBD1 for D (6 bases). The CDR3 is 12 residues long. Germline V gene data show CDR1 as SGHRS and CDR2 as YFSETQ. V dropped 7 bases and J dropped 6 bases, with 10 bases sitting between them. CDR3 nucleotides: TGCGCCAGCCGACAGGAGTCCGGGGAGCTGTTTTTT. This sequence encodes CASRQESGELFF.

The V call is TRBV6-5, the J call TRBJ1-5; TRBD1 might be the D (5 bases). The CDR3 is 15 amino acids. Germline CDR1 and CDR2: MNHEY and SVGAGI. Trimming left V 8 bases short and J 7 bases short, with 21 bases between. The CDR3 nucleotides are TGTGCCAGCGGGTTGGGGCAGGGCGGGAGGCAGCCCCAGCATTTT. Translated, it gives CASGLGQGGRQPQHF.

The rearrangement links TRBV5-1 to TRBJ2-3; no clear D gene. V lost 0 bases, J lost 2 bases, and 10 bases lay in between. Per germline, CDR1 SGHRS and CDR2 YFSETQ. This CDR3 region has 15 residues. CDR3 DNA sequence: TGCGCCAGCAGCTTGGGCGGAAACCCCACAGATACGCAGTATTTT. This translates into CASSLGGNPTDTQYF.

The chain joins TRBV11-2 to TRBJ1-1; TRBD1 matches at 10 bases. The junction had 8 bases not matched to a gene; V was cut back by 1 base and J by 0 bases. Germline V gives CDR1 SGHAT, CDR2 FQNNGV. This CDR3 spans 18 amino acids. The CDR3: CASSLARTGGNLNTEAFF. DNA for the CDR3: TGTGCCAGCAGCTTAGCCCGGACAGGGGGGAATCTGAACACTGAAGCTTTCTTT.